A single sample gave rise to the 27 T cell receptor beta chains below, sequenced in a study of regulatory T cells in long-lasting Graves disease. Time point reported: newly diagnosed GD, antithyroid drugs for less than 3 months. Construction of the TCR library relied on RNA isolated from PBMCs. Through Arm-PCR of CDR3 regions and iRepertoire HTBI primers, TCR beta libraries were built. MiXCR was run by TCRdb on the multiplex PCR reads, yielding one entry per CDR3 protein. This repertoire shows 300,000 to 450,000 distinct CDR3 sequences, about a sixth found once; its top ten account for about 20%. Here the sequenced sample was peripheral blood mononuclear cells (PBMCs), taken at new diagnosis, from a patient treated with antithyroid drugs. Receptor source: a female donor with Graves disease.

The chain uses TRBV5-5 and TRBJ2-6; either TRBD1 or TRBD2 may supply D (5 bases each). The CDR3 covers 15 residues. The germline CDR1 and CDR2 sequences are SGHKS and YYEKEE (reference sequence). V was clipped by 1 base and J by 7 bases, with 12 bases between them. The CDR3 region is CASSLIWGPANVLTF. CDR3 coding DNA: TGTGCCAGCAGCTTGATCTGGGGACCAGCCAACGTCCTGACTTTC.

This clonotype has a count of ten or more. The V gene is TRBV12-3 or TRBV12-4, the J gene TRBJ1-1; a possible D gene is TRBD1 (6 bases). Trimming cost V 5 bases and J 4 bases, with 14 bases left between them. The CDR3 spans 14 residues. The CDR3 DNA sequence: TGTGCCAGCAGTCCGGACAGCCTGGGCACTGAAGCTTTCTTT. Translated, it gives CASSPDSLGTEAFF.

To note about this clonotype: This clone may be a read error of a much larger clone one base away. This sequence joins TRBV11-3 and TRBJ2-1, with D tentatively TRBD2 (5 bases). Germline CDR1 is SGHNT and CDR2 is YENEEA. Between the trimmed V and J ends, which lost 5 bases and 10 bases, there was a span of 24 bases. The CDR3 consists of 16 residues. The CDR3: CASSHRVRAEYYEQFF. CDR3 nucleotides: TGTGCCAGCAGCCACCGTGTGAGAGCGGAGTACTACGAGCAGTTCTTC.

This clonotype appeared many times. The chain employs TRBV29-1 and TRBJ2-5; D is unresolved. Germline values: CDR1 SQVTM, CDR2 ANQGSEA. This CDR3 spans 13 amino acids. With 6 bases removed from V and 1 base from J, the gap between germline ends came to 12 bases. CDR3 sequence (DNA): TGCAGCGTCCCGGCTACATTCCAAGAGACCCAGTACTTC. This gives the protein CSVPATFQETQYF.

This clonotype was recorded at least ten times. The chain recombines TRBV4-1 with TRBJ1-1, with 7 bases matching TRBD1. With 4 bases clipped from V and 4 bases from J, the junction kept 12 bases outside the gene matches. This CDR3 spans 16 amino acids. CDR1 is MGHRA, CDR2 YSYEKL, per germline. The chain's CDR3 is CASSPPTGARGTEAFF. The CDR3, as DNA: TGCGCCAGCAGCCCACCAACAGGGGCGCGCGGCACTGAAGCTTTCTTT.

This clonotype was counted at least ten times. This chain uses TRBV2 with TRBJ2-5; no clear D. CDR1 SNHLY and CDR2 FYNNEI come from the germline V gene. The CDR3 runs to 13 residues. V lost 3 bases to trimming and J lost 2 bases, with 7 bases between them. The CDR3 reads CASSDMVQETQYF. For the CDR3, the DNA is TGTGCCAGCAGTGATATGGTACAAGAGACCCAGTACTTC.

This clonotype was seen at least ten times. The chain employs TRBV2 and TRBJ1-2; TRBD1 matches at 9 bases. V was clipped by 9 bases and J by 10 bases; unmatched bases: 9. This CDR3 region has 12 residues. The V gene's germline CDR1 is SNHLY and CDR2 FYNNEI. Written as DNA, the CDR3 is TGTGCCAGTACCGGGACAGGGAATTTCTACACCTTC. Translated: CASTGTGNFYTF.

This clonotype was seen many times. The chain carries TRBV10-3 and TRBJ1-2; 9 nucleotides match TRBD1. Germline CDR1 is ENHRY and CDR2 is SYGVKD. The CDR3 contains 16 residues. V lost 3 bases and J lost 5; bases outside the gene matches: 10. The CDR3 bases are TGTGCCATCAGTGACCGAACAGGGGGCGGTTGGTATGGCTACACCTTC. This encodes CAISDRTGGGWYGYTF.

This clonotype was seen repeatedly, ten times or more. In DNA form, the CDR3 reads TGTGCCATCAACGACGACAGGGGGCGAGATGGCTACACCTTC. It specifies CAINDDRGRDGYTF. V usage is TRBV10-3 and J usage is TRBJ1-2; 10 nucleotides match TRBD1. After removal of 7 bases from V and 6 bases from J, the junction contained 8 bases not matched to a gene. CDR1 is ENHRY and CDR2 is SYGVKD in the germline V gene. This CDR3 is built from 14 residues.

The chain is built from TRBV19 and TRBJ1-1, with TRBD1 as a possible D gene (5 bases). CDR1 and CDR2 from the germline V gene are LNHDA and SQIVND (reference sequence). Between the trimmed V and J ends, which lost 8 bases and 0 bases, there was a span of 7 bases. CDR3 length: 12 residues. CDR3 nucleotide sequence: TGTGCCAGTGGGGCCCTGAACACTGAAGCTTTCTTT. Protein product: CASGALNTEAFF.

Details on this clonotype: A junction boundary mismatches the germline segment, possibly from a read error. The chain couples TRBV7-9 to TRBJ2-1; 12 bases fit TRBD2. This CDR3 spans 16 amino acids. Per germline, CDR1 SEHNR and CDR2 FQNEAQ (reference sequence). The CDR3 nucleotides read TGTGTCAGCAGCTTACTAGCGGGAGGCCTATTGGATGAGCAGTTCTTC. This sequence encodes CVSSLLAGGLLDEQFF.

CDR3 protein: CASSQEGSAAASSYEQYF. The CDR3 DNA sequence: TGTGCCAGCAGCCAAGAAGGCTCGGCAGCAGCGAGCTCCTACGAGCAGTACTTC. J is TRBJ2-7 and V is TRBV3-1; D unresolved. Germline CDR1 reads LGHDT; CDR2 reads YNNKEL (reference sequence). The CDR3 covers 18 residues. V was trimmed by 0 bases and J by 0 bases, leaving 18 bases between them.

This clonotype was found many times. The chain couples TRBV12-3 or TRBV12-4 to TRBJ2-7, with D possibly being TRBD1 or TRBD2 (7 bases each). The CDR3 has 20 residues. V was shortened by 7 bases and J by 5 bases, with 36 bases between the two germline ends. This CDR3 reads CASTLRSTLGGTAIRNEQYF. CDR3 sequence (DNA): TGTGCCAGCACCCTCCGGTCGACACTCGGGGGGACAGCAATTCGGAACGAGCAGTACTTC.

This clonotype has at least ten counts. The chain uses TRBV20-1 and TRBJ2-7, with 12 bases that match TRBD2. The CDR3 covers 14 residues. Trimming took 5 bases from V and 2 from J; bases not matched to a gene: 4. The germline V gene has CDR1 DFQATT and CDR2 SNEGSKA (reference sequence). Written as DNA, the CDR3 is TGCAGTGCTGGTGGACTAGCGGGGACCTACGAGCAGTACTTC. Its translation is CSAGGLAGTYEQYF.

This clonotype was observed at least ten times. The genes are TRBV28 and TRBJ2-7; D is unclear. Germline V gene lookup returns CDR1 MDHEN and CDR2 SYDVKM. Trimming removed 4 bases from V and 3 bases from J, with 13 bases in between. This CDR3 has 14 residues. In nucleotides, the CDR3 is TGTGCCAGCAGTTCAGAGGACCCCTACTACGAGCAGTACTTC. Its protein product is CASSSEDPYYEQYF. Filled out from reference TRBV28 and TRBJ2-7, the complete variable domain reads DVKVTQSSRYLVKRTGEKVFLECVQDMDHENMFWYRQDPGLGLRLIYFSYDVKMKEKGDIPEGYSVSREKKERFSLILESASTNQTSMYLCASSSEDPYYEQYFGPGTRLTVT.

In nucleotides, the CDR3 is TGTGCCAGTATATCGGACAGGGCGAACACTGAAGCTTTCTTT. The encoded protein is CASISDRANTEAFF. The V and J genes are TRBV19 and TRBJ1-1; TRBD1 matches at 8 bases. V gave up 7 bases and J gave up 1 base; unmatched junction bases: 5. Germline values: CDR1 LNHDA, CDR2 SQIVND (reference sequence). The CDR3 contains 14 residues. Full variable domain (rest looked up from reference TRBV19 and TRBJ1-1): DGGITQSPKYLFRKEGQNVTLSCEQNLNHDAMYWYRQDPGQGLRLIYYSQIVNDFQKGDIAEGYSVSREKKESFPLTVTSAQKNPTAFYLCASISDRANTEAFFGQGTRLTVV.

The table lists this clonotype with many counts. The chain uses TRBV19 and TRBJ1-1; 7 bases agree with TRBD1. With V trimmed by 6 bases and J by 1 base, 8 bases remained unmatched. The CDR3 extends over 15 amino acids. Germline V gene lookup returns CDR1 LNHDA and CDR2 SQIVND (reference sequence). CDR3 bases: TGTGCCAGTAGGGGAGGGGGCAGCCAGAACACTGAAGCTTTCTTT. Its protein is CASRGGGSQNTEAFF. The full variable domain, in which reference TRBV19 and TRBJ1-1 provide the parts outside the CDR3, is DGGITQSPKYLFRKEGQNVTLSCEQNLNHDAMYWYRQDPGQGLRLIYYSQIVNDFQKGDIAEGYSVSREKKESFPLTVTSAQKNPTAFYLCASRGGGSQNTEAFFGQGTRLTVV.

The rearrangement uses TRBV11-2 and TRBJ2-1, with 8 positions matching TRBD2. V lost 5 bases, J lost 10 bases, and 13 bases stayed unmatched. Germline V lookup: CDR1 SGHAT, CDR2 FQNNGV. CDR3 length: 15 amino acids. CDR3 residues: CASSTPGGAMWEQFF. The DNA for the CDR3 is TGTGCCAGCAGCACACCCGGGGGGGCGATGTGGGAGCAGTTCTTC. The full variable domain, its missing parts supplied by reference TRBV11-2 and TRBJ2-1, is EAGVAQSPRYKIIEKRQSVAFWCNPISGHATLYWYQQILGQGPKLLIQFQNNGVVDDSQLPKDRFSAERLKGVDSTLKIQPAKLEDSAVYLCASSTPGGAMWEQFFGPGTRLTVL.

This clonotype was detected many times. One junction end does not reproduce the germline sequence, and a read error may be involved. The CDR3 region has the DNA TGTGCCAGCAGCACCGGGGTGTACAATGAGCAGTTCTTC. It specifies CASSTGVYNEQFF. The gene calls are TRBV5-1 and TRBJ2-1; possibly TRBD2 for D (5 bases). Per the germline V gene, CDR1 is SGHRS and CDR2 is YFSETQ. The CDR3 extends over 13 amino acids.

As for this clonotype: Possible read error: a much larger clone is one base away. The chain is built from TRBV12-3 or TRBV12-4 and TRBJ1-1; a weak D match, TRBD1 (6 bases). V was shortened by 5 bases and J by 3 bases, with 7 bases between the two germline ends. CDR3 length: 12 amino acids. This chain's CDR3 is CASSGQYTEAFF. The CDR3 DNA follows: TGTGCCAGCAGTGGACAGTACACTGAAGCTTTCTTT.

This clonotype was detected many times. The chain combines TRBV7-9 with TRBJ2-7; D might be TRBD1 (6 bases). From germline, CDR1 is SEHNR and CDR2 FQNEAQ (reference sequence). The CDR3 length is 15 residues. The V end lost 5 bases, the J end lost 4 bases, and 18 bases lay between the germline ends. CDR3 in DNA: TGTGCCAGCAGCCCTTACCCCGACAGGCGGTACGAGCAGTACTTC. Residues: CASSPYPDRRYEQYF.

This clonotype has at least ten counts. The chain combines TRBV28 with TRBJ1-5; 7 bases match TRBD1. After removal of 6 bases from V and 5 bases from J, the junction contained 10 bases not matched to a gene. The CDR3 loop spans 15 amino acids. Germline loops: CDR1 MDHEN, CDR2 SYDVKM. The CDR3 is CASRPTGLIDQPQHF. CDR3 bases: TGTGCCAGCAGGCCGACAGGGTTAATCGATCAGCCCCAGCATTTT. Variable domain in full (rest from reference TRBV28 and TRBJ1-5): DVKVTQSSRYLVKRTGEKVFLECVQDMDHENMFWYRQDPGLGLRLIYFSYDVKMKEKGDIPEGYSVSREKKERFSLILESASTNQTSMYLCASRPTGLIDQPQHFGDGTRLSIL.

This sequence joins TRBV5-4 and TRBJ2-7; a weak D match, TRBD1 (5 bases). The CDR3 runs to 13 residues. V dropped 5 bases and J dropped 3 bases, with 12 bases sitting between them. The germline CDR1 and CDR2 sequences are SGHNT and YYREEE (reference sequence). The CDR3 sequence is CASRAWQGYEQYF. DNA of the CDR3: TGTGCCAGCAGGGCGTGGCAGGGCTACGAGCAGTACTTC.

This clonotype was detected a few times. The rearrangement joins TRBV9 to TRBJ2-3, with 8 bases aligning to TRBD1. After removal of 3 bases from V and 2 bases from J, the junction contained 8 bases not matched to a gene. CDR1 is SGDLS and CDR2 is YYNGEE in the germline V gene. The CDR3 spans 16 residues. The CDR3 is CASSGGHRGATDTQYF. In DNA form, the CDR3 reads TGTGCCAGCAGCGGTGGGCACAGGGGGGCCACAGATACGCAGTATTTT.

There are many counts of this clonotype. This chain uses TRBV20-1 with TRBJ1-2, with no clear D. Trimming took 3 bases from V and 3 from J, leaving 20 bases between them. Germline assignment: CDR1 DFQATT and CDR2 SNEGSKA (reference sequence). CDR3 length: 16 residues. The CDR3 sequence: CSASQLRGRGDYGYTF. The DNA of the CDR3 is TGCAGTGCTAGTCAACTCCGAGGACGAGGCGACTATGGCTACACCTTC.

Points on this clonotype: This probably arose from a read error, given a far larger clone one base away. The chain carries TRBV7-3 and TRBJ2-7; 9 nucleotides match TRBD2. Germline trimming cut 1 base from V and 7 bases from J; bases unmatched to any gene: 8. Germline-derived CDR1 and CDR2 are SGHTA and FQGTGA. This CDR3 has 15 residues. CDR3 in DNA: TGTGCCAGCAGCTTAAATGCGGGAGGGCCTAATGAGCAGTACTTC. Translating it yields CASSLNAGGPNEQYF.

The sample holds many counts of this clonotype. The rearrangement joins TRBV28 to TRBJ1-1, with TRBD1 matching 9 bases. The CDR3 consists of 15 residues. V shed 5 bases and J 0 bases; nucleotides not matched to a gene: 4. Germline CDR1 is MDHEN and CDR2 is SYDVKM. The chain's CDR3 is CASSLRQGVNTEAFF. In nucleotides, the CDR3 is TGTGCCAGCAGTCTCAGACAGGGGGTGAACACTGAAGCTTTCTTT.